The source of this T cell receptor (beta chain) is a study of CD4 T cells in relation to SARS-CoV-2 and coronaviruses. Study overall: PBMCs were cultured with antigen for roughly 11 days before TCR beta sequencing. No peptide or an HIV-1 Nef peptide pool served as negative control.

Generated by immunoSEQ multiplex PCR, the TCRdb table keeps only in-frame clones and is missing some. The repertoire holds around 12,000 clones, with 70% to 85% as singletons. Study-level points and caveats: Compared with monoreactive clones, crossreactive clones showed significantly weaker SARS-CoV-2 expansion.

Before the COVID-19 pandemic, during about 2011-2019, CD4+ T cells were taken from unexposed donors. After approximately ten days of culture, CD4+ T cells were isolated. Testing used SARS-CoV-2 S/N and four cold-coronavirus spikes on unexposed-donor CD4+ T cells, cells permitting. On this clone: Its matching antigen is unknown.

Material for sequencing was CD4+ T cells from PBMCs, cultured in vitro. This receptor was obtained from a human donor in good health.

This chain's CDR3 is CASSMTGGGSKAFF. The CDR3 nucleotides are TGTGCCAGCAGTATGACAGGGGGCGGTTCGAAAGCTTTCTTT. J is TRBJ1-1 and V is TRBV7-2, with TRBD1 matching over 10 bases. This CDR3 is 14 amino acids long. The V gene's germline CDR1 is SGHTA and CDR2 FQGNSA. Unmatched junction bases numbered 10, after V lost 6 bases and J lost 9 bases.